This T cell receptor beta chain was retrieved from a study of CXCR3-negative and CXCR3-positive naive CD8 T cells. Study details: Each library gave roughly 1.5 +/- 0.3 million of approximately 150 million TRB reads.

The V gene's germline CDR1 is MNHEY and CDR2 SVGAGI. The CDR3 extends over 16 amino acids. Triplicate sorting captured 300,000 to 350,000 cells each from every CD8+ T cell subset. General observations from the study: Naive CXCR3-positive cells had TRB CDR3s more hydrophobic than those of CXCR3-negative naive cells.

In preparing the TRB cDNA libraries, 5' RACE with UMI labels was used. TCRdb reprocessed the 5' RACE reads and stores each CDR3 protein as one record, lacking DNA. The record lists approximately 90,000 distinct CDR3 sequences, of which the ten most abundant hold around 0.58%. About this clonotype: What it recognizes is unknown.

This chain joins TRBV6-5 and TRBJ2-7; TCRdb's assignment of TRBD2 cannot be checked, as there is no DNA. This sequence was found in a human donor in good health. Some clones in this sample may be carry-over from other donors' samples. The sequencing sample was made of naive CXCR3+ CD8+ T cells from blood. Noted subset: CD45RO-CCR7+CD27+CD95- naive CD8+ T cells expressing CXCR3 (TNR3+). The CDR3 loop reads CASSYSRQEGPYEQYF.